This TCR beta chain was sequenced during a study of blood T cell repertoires in COVID-19. In the study overall: Samples of COVID-19 (acute and convalescent) were obtained from the United States, Italy and Spain. PBMCs, B-cell-depleted T cells, or T cells were the source of the cDNA or gDNA that made up the material.

V lost 4 bases and J lost 5; bases outside the gene matches: 16. The CDR3 loop spans 17 amino acids. Germline values: CDR1 MNHEY, CDR2 SVGEGT. Original analysis: Estimated nucleated cell counts came from reference gene primer amplification. The method was immunoSEQ multiplex PCR; TCRdb's version includes in-frame clones alone and lacks a portion of them. V, J and clone size reflect that table, while D and trimming were determined from the DNA. The sample includes approximately 210,000 clones, approximately 78% of them seen just once. The J gene is TRBJ2-7, the V gene TRBV6-2 or TRBV6-3, with 8 bases that match TRBD1. The source material was peripheral blood. This clonotype originated in a woman aged 40 to 50 with acute or convalescent COVID-19. CDR3 residues: CASSSGQGAPPSNEQYF. CDR3 nucleotide sequence: TGTGCCAGCAGTTCCGGACAGGGTGCCCCTCCCTCGAACGAGCAGTACTTC.